The rows below give T cell receptor beta chains drawn from one sample of a study of blood T cells in healthy people across ages. TCRdb re-called the 5' RACE reads with MiXCR, one entry per CDR3 protein. This sample yields over 1,300,000 distinct CDR3 sequences, of which approximately 63% are seen a single time; 5% to 7% belongs to the top ten. The sequenced sample consisted of blood. The origin of the receptors is a young man in good health. CDR3s include the opening cysteine and the closing phenylalanine or tryptophan. Fields, in order: D gene, clone size, J gene, V gene, CDR3 DNA, CDR3 protein. D genes are given only for firm matches. For some rows the clone size is stated as once, few or many, or as a class when expanded; others skip it.

d_call: TRBD2
clone_size: NA
j_call: TRBJ2-1
v_call: TRBV6-2/TRBV6-3
cdr3_nt: TGTGCCAGCAGTTACCTCGGGGGGGAGGAGCAGTTCTTC
cdr3_aa: CASSYLGGEEQFF

d_call: NA
clone_size: NA
j_call: TRBJ2-2
v_call: TRBV2
cdr3_nt: TGTGCCAGCGTAGCCGACACCGGGGAGCTGTTTTTT
cdr3_aa: CASVADTGELFF

d_call: TRBD1
clone_size: NA
j_call: TRBJ2-7
v_call: TRBV27
cdr3_nt: TGTGCCAGCAGTATAGGGGCCGGGACAGGGAACCACGAGCAGTACTTC
cdr3_aa: CASSIGAGTGNHEQYF

d_call: NA
clone_size: few
j_call: TRBJ2-3
v_call: TRBV29-1
cdr3_nt: TGCAGCGTTGAAGATACGGATACGCAGTATTTT
cdr3_aa: CSVEDTDTQYF

d_call: NA
clone_size: many
j_call: TRBJ2-7
v_call: TRBV29-1
cdr3_nt: TGCAGCGTTGAGCGGGGTTCCTACGAGCAGTACTTC
cdr3_aa: CSVERGSYEQYF

d_call: TRBD1
clone_size: NA
j_call: TRBJ1-1
v_call: TRBV6-1
cdr3_nt: TGTGCCAGCCCTGACAGGGGTTCCGCCGCAGCTTTCTTT
cdr3_aa: CASPDRGSAAAFF

d_call: NA
clone_size: NA
j_call: TRBJ2-3
v_call: TRBV14
cdr3_nt: TGTGCCAGCACAGACGCCCCTCTAGGCACAGATACGCAGTATTTT
cdr3_aa: CASTDAPLGTDTQYF

d_call: NA
clone_size: NA
j_call: TRBJ2-5
v_call: TRBV6-5
cdr3_nt: TGTGCCAGCAGTACGGGCCCTCCGGAGTTATCAGAGACCCAGTACTTC
cdr3_aa: CASSTGPPELSETQYF

d_call: NA
clone_size: NA
j_call: TRBJ2-3
v_call: TRBV6-6
cdr3_nt: TGTGCCAGCACCTTGACCGGGGTGGATTTCGATACGCAGTATTTT
cdr3_aa: CASTLTGVDFDTQYF

d_call: TRBD1
clone_size: NA
j_call: TRBJ2-7
v_call: TRBV6-1
cdr3_nt: TGTGCCAGCAGTGAAAGTGTGACAGGGCGATACGAGCAGTACTTC
cdr3_aa: CASSESVTGRYEQYF

d_call: NA
clone_size: few
j_call: TRBJ1-1
v_call: TRBV7-2
cdr3_nt: TGTGCCAGCAGCTTTATGTTGCTGTTTGAGGGGGCTGAAGCTTTCTTT
cdr3_aa: CASSFMLLFEGAEAFF

d_call: NA
clone_size: few
j_call: TRBJ1-6
v_call: TRBV12-3/TRBV12-4
cdr3_nt: TGTGCCAGCAGTTTAAAGGGTCTTGGTTCACCCCTCCACTTT
cdr3_aa: CASSLKGLGSPLHF

d_call: NA
clone_size: NA
j_call: TRBJ2-2
v_call: TRBV4-1
cdr3_nt: TGCGCCAGCAGCCAAGAAGGGGGAAGGGGTATCACCGGGGAGCTGTTTTTT
cdr3_aa: CASSQEGGRGITGELFF

d_call: TRBD2
clone_size: NA
j_call: TRBJ2-7
v_call: TRBV2
cdr3_nt: TGTGCCAGCAGCAAACTAGCGGGGGGGCTCAATGAGCAGTACTTC
cdr3_aa: CASSKLAGGLNEQYF

d_call: NA
clone_size: few
j_call: TRBJ2-7
v_call: TRBV5-1
cdr3_nt: TGCGCCAGCAGCTCCCCGGAAAACTACGAGCAGTACTTC
cdr3_aa: CASSSPENYEQYF

d_call: NA
clone_size: NA
j_call: TRBJ2-7
v_call: TRBV6-1
cdr3_nt: TGTGCCAGCAACCTTCCCTCTGCCCGGGAAGGGGGGAGGCAGTACTTC
cdr3_aa: CASNLPSAREGGRQYF

d_call: TRBD1
clone_size: few
j_call: TRBJ1-2
v_call: TRBV18
cdr3_nt: TGTGCCAGCTCACCACGGGCGACAGGGCCCGACTATGGCTACACCTTC
cdr3_aa: CASSPRATGPDYGYTF

d_call: TRBD2
clone_size: NA
j_call: TRBJ2-5
v_call: TRBV20-1
cdr3_nt: TGCAGTGCCAGCAGCGGGGGGGCTCAAGAGACCCAGTACTTC
cdr3_aa: CSASSGGAQETQYF

d_call: TRBD1
clone_size: NA
j_call: TRBJ1-2
v_call: TRBV6-5
cdr3_nt: TGTGCCAGCAGTTCCGGGACAGGGTTTGTCCCCTATGGCTACACCTTC
cdr3_aa: CASSSGTGFVPYGYTF

d_call: NA
clone_size: few
j_call: TRBJ2-7
v_call: TRBV28
cdr3_nt: TGTGCCAGCAGTTGGCGCAGATCCTACGAGCAGTACTTC
cdr3_aa: CASSWRRSYEQYF

d_call: TRBD1
clone_size: NA
j_call: TRBJ1-5
v_call: TRBV12-3/TRBV12-4
cdr3_nt: TGTGCCAGCAGCCCACGGACAGGGCATCAGCCCCAGCATTTT
cdr3_aa: CASSPRTGHQPQHF

d_call: NA
clone_size: NA
j_call: TRBJ2-7
v_call: TRBV4-1
cdr3_nt: TGCGCCAGCAGCCAAGAAGACACGGGATCCGAGCAGTACTTC
cdr3_aa: CASSQEDTGSEQYF

d_call: NA
clone_size: NA
j_call: TRBJ2-7
v_call: TRBV5-1
cdr3_nt: TGCGCCAGCAGAGAACCGGGGTACGACGAGCAGTACTTC
cdr3_aa: CASREPGYDEQYF

d_call: TRBD2
clone_size: few
j_call: TRBJ2-4
v_call: TRBV9
cdr3_nt: TGTGCCAGCAGCACCCCTGGGGGGGACATTCAGTACTTC
cdr3_aa: CASSTPGGDIQYF

d_call: TRBD2
clone_size: few
j_call: TRBJ2-1
v_call: TRBV29-1
cdr3_nt: TGCAGCGCCCATCGGGGGGTCTACAATGAGCAGTTCTTC
cdr3_aa: CSAHRGVYNEQFF

d_call: NA
clone_size: NA
j_call: TRBJ2-3
v_call: TRBV12-5
cdr3_nt: TGTGCTAGTGTAGTAGGGACACGCACAGATACGCAGTATTTT
cdr3_aa: CASVVGTRTDTQYF

d_call: NA
clone_size: few
j_call: TRBJ2-1
v_call: TRBV7-2
cdr3_nt: TGTGCCAGCAGTGGGTTGACTGGCTACAATGAGCAGTTCTTC
cdr3_aa: CASSGLTGYNEQFF

d_call: NA
clone_size: few
j_call: TRBJ2-7
v_call: TRBV7-9
cdr3_nt: TGTGCCAGCAGTCCGCAGTCGAACGAGCAGTACTTC
cdr3_aa: CASSPQSNEQYF

d_call: TRBD2
clone_size: few
j_call: TRBJ2-7
v_call: TRBV20-1
cdr3_nt: TGCAGTGCACGGACTAGCGGGATGTTTGGCGAGCAGTACTTC
cdr3_aa: CSARTSGMFGEQYF

d_call: NA
clone_size: NA
j_call: TRBJ1-5
v_call: TRBV29-1
cdr3_nt: TGCAGCGTTCGGGAGAGCAATCAGCCCCAGCATTTT
cdr3_aa: CSVRESNQPQHF

d_call: NA
clone_size: NA
j_call: TRBJ1-1
v_call: TRBV2
cdr3_nt: TGTGCCAGCACACGACAGAGGAACACTGAAGCTTTCTTT
cdr3_aa: CASTRQRNTEAFF

d_call: NA
clone_size: NA
j_call: TRBJ1-6
v_call: TRBV6-2/TRBV6-3
cdr3_nt: TGTGCCAGCACCTGGGGCGGAGATTCACCCCTCCACTTT
cdr3_aa: CASTWGGDSPLHF

d_call: NA
clone_size: NA
j_call: TRBJ1-2
v_call: TRBV6-2/TRBV6-3
cdr3_nt: TGTGCCAGCAGTTATACAGGAGTCGGTCTCGGCTACACCTTC
cdr3_aa: CASSYTGVGLGYTF

d_call: NA
clone_size: NA
j_call: TRBJ2-5
v_call: TRBV4-3
cdr3_nt: TGCGCCAGCAGCCCAGCGGGTTACGGGACTCAAGAGACCCAGTACTTC
cdr3_aa: CASSPAGYGTQETQYF

d_call: NA
clone_size: NA
j_call: TRBJ1-1
v_call: TRBV2
cdr3_nt: TGTGCCAGCACGGGGGCTGTCGAAGCTTTCTTT
cdr3_aa: CASTGAVEAFF

d_call: TRBD2
clone_size: NA
j_call: TRBJ2-7
v_call: TRBV3-1
cdr3_nt: TGTGCCAGCAGCCAAGACCCCAGACTAGCGGGAGTCGACGAGCAGTACTTC
cdr3_aa: CASSQDPRLAGVDEQYF

d_call: NA
clone_size: NA
j_call: TRBJ1-5
v_call: TRBV4-2
cdr3_nt: TGTGCCAGCAGTCCGAACATCCCGGGACGAGGTATTAGTCAGCCCCAGCATTTT
cdr3_aa: CASSPNIPGRGISQPQHF

d_call: TRBD2
clone_size: NA
j_call: TRBJ2-7
v_call: TRBV10-3
cdr3_nt: TGTGCCATGGCCTCCTCATTTTCGACTAGCGGTAGCTCCTACGAGCAGTACTTC
cdr3_aa: CAMASSFSTSGSSYEQYF

d_call: NA
clone_size: NA
j_call: TRBJ1-1
v_call: TRBV25-1
cdr3_nt: TGTGCCAGCAGTGACCCTGGTTGGAACACTGAAGCTTTCTTT
cdr3_aa: CASSDPGWNTEAFF

d_call: NA
clone_size: NA
j_call: TRBJ2-1
v_call: TRBV6-5
cdr3_nt: TGTGCCAGCAGTTACGGGACGGGGGCCTACAATGAGCAGTTCTTC
cdr3_aa: CASSYGTGAYNEQFF

d_call: NA
clone_size: few
j_call: TRBJ2-5
v_call: TRBV10-3
cdr3_nt: TGTGCCATCAGTGAGTCTGACATTGCGGAGACCCAGTACTTC
cdr3_aa: CAISESDIAETQYF

d_call: NA
clone_size: NA
j_call: TRBJ1-5
v_call: TRBV25-1
cdr3_nt: TGTGCCAGCAGCCCTGAGTCGGGACCGATGAATCAGCCCCAGCATTTT
cdr3_aa: CASSPESGPMNQPQHF

d_call: NA
clone_size: few
j_call: TRBJ2-7
v_call: TRBV4-1
cdr3_nt: TGTGCCAGCAGTTTAGGCAGTGAGACCTACGAGCAGTACTTC
cdr3_aa: CASSLGSETYEQYF

d_call: TRBD2
clone_size: NA
j_call: TRBJ2-3
v_call: TRBV5-1
cdr3_nt: TGCGCCAGCAGCTTGTGGGGAACTAGCGCCTCTAGCACAGATACGCAGTATTTT
cdr3_aa: CASSLWGTSASSTDTQYF

d_call: TRBD1
clone_size: NA
j_call: TRBJ2-1
v_call: TRBV27
cdr3_nt: TGTACCAGCAGTTTTTCGGGACAGGGGAGTGAGCAGTTCTTC
cdr3_aa: CTSSFSGQGSEQFF

d_call: TRBD2
clone_size: few
j_call: TRBJ2-1
v_call: TRBV20-1
cdr3_nt: TGCAGTGCGATCTTTGTGGAGTGGGCGGGAGCATACAATGAGCAGTTCTTC
cdr3_aa: CSAIFVEWAGAYNEQFF

d_call: NA
clone_size: few
j_call: TRBJ2-1
v_call: TRBV2
cdr3_nt: TGTGCCAGCAGTGAAGGGAGATTAGGCCCCTACAATGAGCAGTTCTTC
cdr3_aa: CASSEGRLGPYNEQFF

d_call: TRBD2
clone_size: few
j_call: TRBJ2-1
v_call: TRBV27
cdr3_nt: TGTGCCACCTCAAACGGGGGGGGGTGGAATGAGCAGTTCTTC
cdr3_aa: CATSNGGGWNEQFF

d_call: TRBD1
clone_size: NA
j_call: TRBJ1-1
v_call: TRBV10-3
cdr3_nt: TGTGCCATCAGTGAGTCGACAGGGGCAGGCACTGAAGCTTTCTTT
cdr3_aa: CAISESTGAGTEAFF

d_call: NA
clone_size: NA
j_call: TRBJ2-7
v_call: TRBV3-1
cdr3_nt: TGTGCCAGTGGGGGGCCCCACTACGAGCAGTACTTC
cdr3_aa: CASGGPHYEQYF

d_call: TRBD2
clone_size: few
j_call: TRBJ2-3
v_call: TRBV10-3
cdr3_nt: TGTGCCATCAGTGAAGGGACTATCGATACGCAGTATTTT
cdr3_aa: CAISEGTIDTQYF

d_call: NA
clone_size: few
j_call: TRBJ2-1
v_call: TRBV12-5
cdr3_nt: TGTGCTAGTGGTTTGGGTCTAAGGAATGAGCAGTTCTTC
cdr3_aa: CASGLGLRNEQFF